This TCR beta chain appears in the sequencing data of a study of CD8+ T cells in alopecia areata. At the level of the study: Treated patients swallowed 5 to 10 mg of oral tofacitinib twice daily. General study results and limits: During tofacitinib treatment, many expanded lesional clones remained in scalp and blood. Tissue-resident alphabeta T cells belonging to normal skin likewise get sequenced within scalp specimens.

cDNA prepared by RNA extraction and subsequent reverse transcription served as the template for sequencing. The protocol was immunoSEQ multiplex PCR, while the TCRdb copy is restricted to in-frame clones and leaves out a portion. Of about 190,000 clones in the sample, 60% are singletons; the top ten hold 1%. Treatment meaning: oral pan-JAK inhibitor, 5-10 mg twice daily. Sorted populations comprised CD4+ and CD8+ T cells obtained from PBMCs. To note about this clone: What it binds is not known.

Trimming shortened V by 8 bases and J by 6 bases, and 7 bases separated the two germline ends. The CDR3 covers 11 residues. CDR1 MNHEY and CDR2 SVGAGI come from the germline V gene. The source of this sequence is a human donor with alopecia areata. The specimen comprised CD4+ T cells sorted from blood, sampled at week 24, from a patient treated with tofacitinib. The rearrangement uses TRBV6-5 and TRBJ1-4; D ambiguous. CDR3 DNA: TGTGCCAGCGGGTTAGATGAAAAACTGTTTTTT. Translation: CASGLDEKLFF.